This T cell receptor beta chain was identified during a study of cytomegalovirus exposure and HLA in healthy donors. Study outcomes and limitations: Later analysis indicated greater clonal expansion among HLA-associated TCR beta chains than among equally common other chains.

From germline, CDR1 is SGHRS and CDR2 YFSETQ. Trimming removed 1 base at V and 0 bases at J, with 11 bases between. There are 16 residues in the CDR3. Points on this clone: No antigen is known for it.

Primers: 60 Vbeta forward and 13 Jbeta reverse. Measured with immunoSEQ multiplex PCR; TCRdb has only the in-frame clones, and not every one. Counted here are some 200,000 clones, approximately 79% occurring once; the ten biggest clones make up about 1.7%. Sequenced material: PBMCs. This TCR was sampled from a man aged 50 to 60 in good health and CMV-seronegative. The V call is TRBV5-1, the J call TRBJ2-1, with a possible D match to TRBD2 (5 bases). CDR3 DNA sequence: TGCGCCAGCAGCTTGAAGCGGTCGAGCTCCTACAATGAGCAGTTCTTC. Residues: CASSLKRSSSYNEQFF.